The entry below gives a single T cell receptor beta chain sequence along with its context. As yet, its antigen is unknown. Only CD45RO-negative cells positively selected for CCR7 counted as naive CD8 cells, so terminally differentiated effector memory CD45RA+ cells were excluded. Healthy adults negative for HIV, lacking recent acute infections or vaccinations, served as donors. This CDR3 spans 15 amino acids. Germline V gene lookup returns CDR1 MNHEY and CDR2 SMNVEV (reference sequence). Trimming removed 0 bases at V and 6 bases at J, with 13 bases between. Some clones are missing from TCRdb's copy, which holds only in-frame ones; the method was immunoSEQ multiplex PCR. The data hold around 1,900,000 clones, with 90% to 95% observed a single time. This sample is part of a study of shared clonotypes between healthy human individuals. At the level of the study: Each donor contributed plates that comprised three CD4 naive, three CD4 memory, two CD8 naive and one CD8 memory.

Notes on the study in general: Generation probability values for non-shared clonotypes were lower than those for clonotypes shared by all four donors. Depth was large, yet rarefaction showed that sorted-subset sequencing was incomplete.

Sequenced: naive CD8+ T cells from PBMCs. The clonotype was recovered from a man between 18 and 35 years old in good health. Some clones in this sample may be carry-over from other donors' samples. The J gene is TRBJ2-3, the V gene TRBV27; D is tentatively TRBD1 or TRBD2 (5 bases each). CDR3 in DNA: TGTGCCAGCAGTTTATCCCGGGACCCCCAGGATACGCAGTATTTT. As protein: CASSLSRDPQDTQYF.